The 4 T cell receptor beta chains presented below share a single source sample, sequenced in a study of cytotoxic CD8 clonotypes in ibrutinib-treated CLL. TCRdb keeps only in-frame clones here, not all; method: immunoSEQ multiplex PCR. This sample has 150,000 to 200,000 clones, with around 72% found just once. This specimen was PBMCs, taken after 24 months of ibrutinib treatment. The receptors were sampled from a human donor with chronic lymphocytic leukemia.

The chain uses TRBV29-1 and TRBJ1-2, with D possibly matching TRBD1 (5 bases). The CDR3 is made up of 14 amino acids. Germline V gene sequence: CDR1 SQVTM, CDR2 ANQGSEA. The V and J ends lost 5 bases and 3 bases respectively, with 16 bases between them. CDR3 DNA sequence: TGCAGCGTTCGAGAATCCGGGACGTACTATGGCTACACCTTC. Protein product: CSVRESGTYYGYTF.

This clone is a singleton in its sample. The gene calls are TRBV15 and TRBJ2-1; D might be TRBD2 (6 bases). With 0 bases removed from V and 12 bases from J, the gap between germline ends came to 12 bases. Looked up from germline, CDR1 is LNHNV and CDR2 is YYDKDF (reference sequence). The CDR3 is 13 amino acids. The CDR3 protein is CATSRDAGTGQFF. CDR3 DNA sequence: TGTGCCACCAGCAGAGATGCGGGAACAGGGCAGTTCTTC.

The chain combines TRBV2 with TRBJ2-1; TRBD2 matches 9 bases. CDR1 is SNHLY and CDR2 is FYNNEI in the germline V gene. The CDR3 has 14 residues. With 6 bases clipped from V and 5 bases from J, the junction kept 5 bases outside the gene matches. CDR3 loop: CASRVAGDDNEQFF. The CDR3 nucleotides are TGTGCCAGCAGGGTAGCGGGAGATGACAATGAGCAGTTCTTC. The full variable domain, rest sourced from reference TRBV2 and TRBJ2-1, is EPEVTQTPSHQVTQMGQEVILRCVPISNHLYFYWYRQILGQKVEFLVSFYNNEISEKSEIFDDQFSVERPDGSNFTLKIRSTKLEDSAMYFCASRVAGDDNEQFFGPGTRLTVL.

The chain couples TRBV5-1 to TRBJ2-6; 7 nucleotides match TRBD2. The CDR3 is made up of 18 amino acids. J gave up 0 bases and V 4 bases, and 10 bases lay outside the gene matches. Germline CDR1 is SGHRS and CDR2 is YFSETQ. The DNA of the CDR3 is TGCGCCAGCAGCCGACCCGGGGGGAGCCTCTCTGGGGCCAACGTCCTGACTTTC. This gives the protein CASSRPGGSLSGANVLTF.